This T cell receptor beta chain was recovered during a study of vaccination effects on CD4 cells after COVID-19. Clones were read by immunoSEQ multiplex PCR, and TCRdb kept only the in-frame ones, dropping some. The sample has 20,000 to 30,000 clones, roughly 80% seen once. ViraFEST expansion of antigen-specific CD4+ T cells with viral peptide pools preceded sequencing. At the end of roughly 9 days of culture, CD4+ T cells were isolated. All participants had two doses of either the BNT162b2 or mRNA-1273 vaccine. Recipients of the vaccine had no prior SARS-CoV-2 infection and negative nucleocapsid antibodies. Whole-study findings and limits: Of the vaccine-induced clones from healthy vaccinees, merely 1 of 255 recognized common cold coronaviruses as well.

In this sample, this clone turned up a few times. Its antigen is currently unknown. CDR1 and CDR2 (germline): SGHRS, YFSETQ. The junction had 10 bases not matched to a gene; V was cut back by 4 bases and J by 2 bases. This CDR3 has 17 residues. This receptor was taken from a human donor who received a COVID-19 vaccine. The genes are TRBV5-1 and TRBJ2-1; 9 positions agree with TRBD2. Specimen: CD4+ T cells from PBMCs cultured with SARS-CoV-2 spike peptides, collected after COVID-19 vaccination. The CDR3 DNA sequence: TGCGCCAGCAGCGGTGGCGGGGGGGCAGGGACCTACAATGAGCAGTTCTTC. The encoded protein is CASSGGGGAGTYNEQFF.